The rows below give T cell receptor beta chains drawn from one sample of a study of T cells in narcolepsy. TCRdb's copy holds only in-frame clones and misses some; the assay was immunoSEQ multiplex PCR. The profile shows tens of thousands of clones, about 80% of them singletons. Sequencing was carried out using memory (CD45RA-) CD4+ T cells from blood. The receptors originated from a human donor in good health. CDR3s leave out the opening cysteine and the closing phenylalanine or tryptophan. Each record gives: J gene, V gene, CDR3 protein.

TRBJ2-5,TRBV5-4,ASSSRGGGSLETQY
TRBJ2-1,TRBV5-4,ASSLDAGRNEQF
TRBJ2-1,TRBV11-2,ASSPRTSGYNEQF
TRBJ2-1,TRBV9,ASSAPSGGHTISSYNEQF
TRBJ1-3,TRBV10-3,AISESTGSGNTIY
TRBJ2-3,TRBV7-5,ARSESWDRLFSTDTQY
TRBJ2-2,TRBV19,ASSGRGGYTGELF
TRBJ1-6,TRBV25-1,ASSEPGPNNSPLH
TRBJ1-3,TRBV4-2,ASSQLTGRGNTIY
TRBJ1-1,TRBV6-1,ASRVGEAF
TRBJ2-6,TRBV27,ASKKLRDRGPTGANVLT
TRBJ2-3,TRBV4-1,ASSQEVRLPQY
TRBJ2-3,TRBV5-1,ASSPDHQDTQY
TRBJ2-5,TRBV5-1,ASSLFSVQETQY
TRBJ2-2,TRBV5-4,ASSRALSANTGELF
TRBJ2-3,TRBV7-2,ASSLTGPDTQY
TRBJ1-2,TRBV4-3,ASSQDLGQGDGYT
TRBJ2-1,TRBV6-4,ASSRDRLTNEQF
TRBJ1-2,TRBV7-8,ASQLTGGGYT
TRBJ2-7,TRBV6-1,ASRSIYEQY
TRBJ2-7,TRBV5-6,ASSFGSSYEQY
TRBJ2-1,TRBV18,ASSPSVNEQF
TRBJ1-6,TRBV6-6,ASMQGNPLALH
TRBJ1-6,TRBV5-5,ASSVQPTGGSPLH
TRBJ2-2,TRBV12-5,ASGLVTGEGRGRPNTGELF
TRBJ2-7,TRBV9,ASSPGGRTYEQY
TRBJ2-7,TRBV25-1,ASSGGLAETEQY
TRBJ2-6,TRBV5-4,ASSPSQVGANVLT
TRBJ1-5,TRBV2,ASSDRGRDQPQH
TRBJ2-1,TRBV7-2,ASSLMGASPKF
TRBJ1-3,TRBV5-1,AGSQGSGNTIY
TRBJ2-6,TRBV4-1,ASSPQSLANVLT
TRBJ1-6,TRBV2,ASLRDRIHNSPLH